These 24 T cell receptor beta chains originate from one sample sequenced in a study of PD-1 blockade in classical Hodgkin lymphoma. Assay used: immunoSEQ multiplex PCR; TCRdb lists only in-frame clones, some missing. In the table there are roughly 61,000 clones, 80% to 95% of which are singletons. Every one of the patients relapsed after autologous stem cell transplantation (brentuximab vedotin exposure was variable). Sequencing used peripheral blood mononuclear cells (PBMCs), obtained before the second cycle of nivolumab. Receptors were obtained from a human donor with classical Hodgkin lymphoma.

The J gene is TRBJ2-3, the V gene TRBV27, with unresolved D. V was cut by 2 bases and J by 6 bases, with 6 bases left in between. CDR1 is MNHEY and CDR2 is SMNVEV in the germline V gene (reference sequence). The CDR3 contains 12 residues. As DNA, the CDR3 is TGTGCCAGCAGTTTACCCAAGGATACGCAGTATTTT. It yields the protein CASSLPKDTQYF.

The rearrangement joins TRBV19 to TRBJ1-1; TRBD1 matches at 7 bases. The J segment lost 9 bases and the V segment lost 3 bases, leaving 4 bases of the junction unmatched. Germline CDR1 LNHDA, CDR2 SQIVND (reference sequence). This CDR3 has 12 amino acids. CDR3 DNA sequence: TGTGCCAGTAGTATCTCGACAGGGCAAGCTTTCTTT. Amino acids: CASSISTGQAFF.

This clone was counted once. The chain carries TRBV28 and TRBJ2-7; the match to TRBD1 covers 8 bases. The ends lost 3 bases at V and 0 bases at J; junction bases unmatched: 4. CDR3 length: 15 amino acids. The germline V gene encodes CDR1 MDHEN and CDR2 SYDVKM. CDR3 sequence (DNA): TGTGCCAGCAGTTTTTTCACAGGGGGCTCCTACGAGCAGTACTTC. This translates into CASSFFTGGSYEQYF. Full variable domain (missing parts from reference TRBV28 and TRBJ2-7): DVKVTQSSRYLVKRTGEKVFLECVQDMDHENMFWYRQDPGLGLRLIYFSYDVKMKEKGDIPEGYSVSREKKERFSLILESASTNQTSMYLCASSFFTGGSYEQYFGPGTRLTVT.

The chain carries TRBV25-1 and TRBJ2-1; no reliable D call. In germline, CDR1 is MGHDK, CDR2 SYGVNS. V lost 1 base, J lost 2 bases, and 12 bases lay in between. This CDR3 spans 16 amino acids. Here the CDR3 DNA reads TGTGCCAGCAGTGAATCAAGGGAAGCAGCCTACAATGAGCAGTTCTTC. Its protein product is CASSESREAAYNEQFF.

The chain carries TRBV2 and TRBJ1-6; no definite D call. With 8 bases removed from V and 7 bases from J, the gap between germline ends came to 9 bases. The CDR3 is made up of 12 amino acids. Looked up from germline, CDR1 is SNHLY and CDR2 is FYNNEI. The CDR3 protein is CASGNTNSPLHF. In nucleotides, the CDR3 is TGTGCCAGCGGTAACACGAATTCACCCCTCCACTTT. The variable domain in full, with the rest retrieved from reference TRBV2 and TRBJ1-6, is EPEVTQTPSHQVTQMGQEVILRCVPISNHLYFYWYRQILGQKVEFLVSFYNNEISEKSEIFDDQFSVERPDGSNFTLKIRSTKLEDSAMYFCASGNTNSPLHFGNGTRLTVT.

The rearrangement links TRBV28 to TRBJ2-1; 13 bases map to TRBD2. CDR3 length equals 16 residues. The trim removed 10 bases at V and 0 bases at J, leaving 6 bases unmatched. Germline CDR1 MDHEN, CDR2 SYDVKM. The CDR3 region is CATHGLAGVSYNEQFF. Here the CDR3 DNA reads TGTGCCACCCATGGACTAGCGGGGGTCTCCTACAATGAGCAGTTCTTC. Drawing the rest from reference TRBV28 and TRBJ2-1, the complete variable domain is DVKVTQSSRYLVKRTGEKVFLECVQDMDHENMFWYRQDPGLGLRLIYFSYDVKMKEKGDIPEGYSVSREKKERFSLILESASTNQTSMYLCATHGLAGVSYNEQFFGPGTRLTVL.

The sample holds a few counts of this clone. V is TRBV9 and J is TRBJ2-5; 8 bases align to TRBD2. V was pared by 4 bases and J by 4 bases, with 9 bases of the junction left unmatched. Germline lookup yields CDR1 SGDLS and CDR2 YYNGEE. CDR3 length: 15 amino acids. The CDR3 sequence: CASSPGGVRGETQYF. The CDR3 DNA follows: TGTGCCAGCAGCCCGGGGGGGGTCAGAGGAGAGACCCAGTACTTC.

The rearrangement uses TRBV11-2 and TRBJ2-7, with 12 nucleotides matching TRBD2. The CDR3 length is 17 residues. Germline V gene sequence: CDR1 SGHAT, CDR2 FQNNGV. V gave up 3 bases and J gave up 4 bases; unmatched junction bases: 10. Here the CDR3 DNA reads TGTGCCAGCAGCTTCGGACTAGCGGGGATTGGGGATTACGAGCAGTACTTC. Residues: CASSFGLAGIGDYEQYF. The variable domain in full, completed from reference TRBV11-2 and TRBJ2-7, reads EAGVAQSPRYKIIEKRQSVAFWCNPISGHATLYWYQQILGQGPKLLIQFQNNGVVDDSQLPKDRFSAERLKGVDSTLKIQPAKLEDSAVYLCASSFGLAGIGDYEQYFGPGTRLTVT.

CDR3 sequence: CASSSGVPGTQYF. The CDR3 nucleotides read TGTGCCAGCAGCTCGGGGGTCCCCGGGACCCAGTACTTC. This chain links TRBV7-2 with TRBJ2-5; D might be TRBD2 (6 bases). V was cut by 4 bases and J by 7 bases, with 13 bases left in between. From germline, CDR1 is SGHTA and CDR2 FQGNSA. This CDR3 region has 13 residues.

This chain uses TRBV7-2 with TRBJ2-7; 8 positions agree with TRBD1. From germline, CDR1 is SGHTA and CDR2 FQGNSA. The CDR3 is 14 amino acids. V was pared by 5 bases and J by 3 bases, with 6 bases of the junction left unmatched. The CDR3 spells CASSDRGGYYEQYF. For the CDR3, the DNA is TGTGCCAGCAGCGACAGGGGAGGTTACTACGAGCAGTACTTC.

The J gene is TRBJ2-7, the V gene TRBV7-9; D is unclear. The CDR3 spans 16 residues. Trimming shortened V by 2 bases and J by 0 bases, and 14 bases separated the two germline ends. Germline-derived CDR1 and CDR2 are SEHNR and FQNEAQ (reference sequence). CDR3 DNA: TGTGCCAGCAGCTTAACTGCGACGGCGAGCTCCTACGAGCAGTACTTC. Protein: CASSLTATASSYEQYF.

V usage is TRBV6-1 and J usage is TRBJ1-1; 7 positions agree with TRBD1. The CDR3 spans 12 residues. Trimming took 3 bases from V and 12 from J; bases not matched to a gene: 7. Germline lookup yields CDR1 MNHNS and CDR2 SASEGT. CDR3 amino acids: CASSEKGASSFF. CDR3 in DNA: TGTGCCAGCAGTGAGAAGGGGGCGTCGTCTTTCTTT.

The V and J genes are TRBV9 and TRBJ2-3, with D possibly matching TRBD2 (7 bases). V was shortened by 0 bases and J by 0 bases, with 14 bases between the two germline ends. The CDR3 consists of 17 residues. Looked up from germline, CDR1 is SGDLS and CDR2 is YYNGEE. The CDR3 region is CASSVGGGSRSTDTQYF. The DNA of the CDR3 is TGTGCCAGCAGCGTAGGGGGGGGCTCCCGGAGCACAGATACGCAGTATTTT. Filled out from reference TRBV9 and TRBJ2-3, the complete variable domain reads DSGVTQTPKHLITATGQRVTLRCSPRSGDLSVYWYQQSLDQGLQFLIQYYNGEERAKGNILERFSAQQFPDLHSELNLSSLELGDSALYFCASSVGGGSRSTDTQYFGPGTRLTVL.

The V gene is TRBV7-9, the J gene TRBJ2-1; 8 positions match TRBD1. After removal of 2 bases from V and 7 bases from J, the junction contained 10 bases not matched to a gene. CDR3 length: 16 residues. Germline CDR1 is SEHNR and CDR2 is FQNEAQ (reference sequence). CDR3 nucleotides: TGTGCCAGCAGCTTAATCTCCGGGACAGGCACTAATGAGCAGTTCTTC. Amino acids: CASSLISGTGTNEQFF.

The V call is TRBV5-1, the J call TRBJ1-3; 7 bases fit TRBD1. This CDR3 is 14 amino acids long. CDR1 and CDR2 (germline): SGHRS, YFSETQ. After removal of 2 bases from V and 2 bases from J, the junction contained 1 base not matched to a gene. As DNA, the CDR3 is TGCGCCAGCAGCTTCGGACAGGCTGGAAACACCATATATTTT. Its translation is CASSFGQAGNTIYF. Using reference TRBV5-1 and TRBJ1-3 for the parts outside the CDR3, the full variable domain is KAGVTQTPRYLIKTRGQQVTLSCSPISGHRSVSWYQQTPGQGLQFLFEYFSETQRNKGNFPGRFSGRQFSNSRSEMNVSTLELGDSALYLCASSFGQAGNTIYFGEGSWLTVV.

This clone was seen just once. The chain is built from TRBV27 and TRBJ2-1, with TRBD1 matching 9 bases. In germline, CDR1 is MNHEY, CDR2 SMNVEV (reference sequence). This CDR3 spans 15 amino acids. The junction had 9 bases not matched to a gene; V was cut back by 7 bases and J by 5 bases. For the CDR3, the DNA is TGTGCCAGCAACCCAACAGGGGGCGTAAACAATGAGCAGTTCTTC. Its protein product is CASNPTGGVNNEQFF.

The DNA of the CDR3 is TGCGCCAGCAGCGGAGGGACTTTGGGCCAGACCCAGTACTTC. As protein: CASSGGTLGQTQYF. V usage is TRBV5-1 and J usage is TRBJ2-5; TRBD2 might be the D (6 bases). CDR1 and CDR2 from the germline V gene are SGHRS and YFSETQ. V shed 4 bases and J shed 6 bases, with 16 bases lying between them. The CDR3 contains 14 residues.

The chain's CDR3 is CAATGTAFYGYTF. As DNA, the CDR3 is TGTGCCGCTACCGGGACAGCCTTTTATGGCTACACCTTC. This chain joins TRBV19 and TRBJ1-2; 7 bases are shared with TRBD1. J gave up 5 bases and V 11 bases, and 11 bases lay outside the gene matches. In germline, CDR1 is LNHDA, CDR2 SQIVND (reference sequence). The CDR3 has 13 residues.

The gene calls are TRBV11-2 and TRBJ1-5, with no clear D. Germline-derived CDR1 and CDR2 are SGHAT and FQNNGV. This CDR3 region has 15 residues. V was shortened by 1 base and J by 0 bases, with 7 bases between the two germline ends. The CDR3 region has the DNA TGTGCCAGCAGCTTAGGTGTGTATAGCAATCAGCCCCAGCATTTT. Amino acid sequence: CASSLGVYSNQPQHF.

As DNA, the CDR3 is TGTGCCAGCAGTGACACGGCGGGGCAGGGGGCGTATGGCTACACCTTC. This gives the protein CASSDTAGQGAYGYTF. The chain combines TRBV6-1 with TRBJ1-2, with TRBD1 matching over 8 bases. The trim removed 3 bases at V and 5 bases at J, leaving 11 bases unmatched. Germline CDR1 and CDR2: MNHNS and SASEGT. The CDR3 runs 16 residues.

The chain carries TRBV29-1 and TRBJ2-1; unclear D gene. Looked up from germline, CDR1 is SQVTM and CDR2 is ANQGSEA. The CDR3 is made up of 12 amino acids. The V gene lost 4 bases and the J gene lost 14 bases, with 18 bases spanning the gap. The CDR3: CSVGGQLRHKFF. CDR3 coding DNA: TGCAGCGTTGGAGGCCAGCTCAGGCACAAGTTCTTC.

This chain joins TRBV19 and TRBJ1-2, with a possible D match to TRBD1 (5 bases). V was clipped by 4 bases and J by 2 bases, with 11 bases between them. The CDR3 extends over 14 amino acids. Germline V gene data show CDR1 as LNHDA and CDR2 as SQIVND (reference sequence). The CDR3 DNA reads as TGTGCCAGTAGTACTTGGGACGGGAACTATGGCTACACCTTC. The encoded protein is CASSTWDGNYGYTF.

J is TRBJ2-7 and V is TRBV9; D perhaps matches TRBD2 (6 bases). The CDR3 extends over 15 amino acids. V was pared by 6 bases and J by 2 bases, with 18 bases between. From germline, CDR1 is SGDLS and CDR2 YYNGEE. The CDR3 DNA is TGTGCCAGCAACAATCAAGGGGACTGGACCTACGAGCAGTACTTC. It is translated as CASNNQGDWTYEQYF.

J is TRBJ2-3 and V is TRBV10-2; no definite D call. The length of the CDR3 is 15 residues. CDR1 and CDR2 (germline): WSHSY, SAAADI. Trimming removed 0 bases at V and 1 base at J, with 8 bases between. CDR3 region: CASSESDGGTDTQYF. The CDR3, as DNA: TGCGCCAGCAGTGAGTCGGATGGGGGCACAGATACGCAGTATTTT.